This TCR beta chain originates from a study of tumor and adjacent non-tumor tissue in lung cancer. Looking at the study overall: Patients comprised about a dozen adenocarcinoma, 2 squamous cell carcinoma and 1 small cell lung cancer.

This sample's RNA came from whole unsorted tissue. Chemotherapy-naive patients with new lung cancer underwent thoracic surgery in China, August–November 2014. CDR1 and CDR2 (germline): MNHEY, SVGAGI. CDR3 length: 12 residues. Concerning this clonotype: What it binds is not known.

Study observations and caveats: In normal lung, the top 100 clones were significantly more dominant than in tumor.

Three rounds of nested PCR, following a modified ARM-PCR protocol, produced the TCRbeta library. TCRdb recomputed calls from the multiplex PCR reads with MiXCR, one row per CDR3 protein. Among about 78,000 distinct CDR3 sequences listed, around 85% were seen once. This chain links TRBV6-5 with TRBJ1-5; D is undetermined. The J call is uncertain, as TRBJ2-3 better fits the DNA end. The sequence came from a woman in her 50s with non-small cell lung cancer. Source material: lung tumor tissue. CDR3 residues: CASTGRNQPQYF. CDR3 bases: TGTGCCAGCACTGGGCGGAATCAGCCCCAGTATTTT.